This TCR beta chain is from a study of blood T cells in healthy people across ages. Healthy Russian Caucasian donors spanned ages about 6 to 100 years. General study points: As age increased, TCR beta diversity per million T cells fell in a roughly linear fashion.

As concerns this clonotype: What it binds is unknown.

Then a second PCR, running about 6 to 12 cycles, was carried out with a sample-barcoded 5' primer and a J-beta primer mix. One entry per CDR3 protein, called by TCRdb with MiXCR from the 5' RACE reads. The table records about 780,000 distinct CDR3 sequences, under 30% of them present only once. In addition, the sample was reused for a study of T cells of mothers and their children. That work contributes: A few healthy Caucasian mothers and their six children donated.

The sample was blood. The TCR sequence derives from a boy aged 5-17 years in good health.

As DNA, the CDR3 is TGTGCCAGCAGCCAGGCGGACAGGGGCACAGATACGCAGTATTTT. Its protein is CASSQADRGTDTQYF. The chain couples TRBV3-1 to TRBJ2-3, with 8 bases identical to TRBD1. The junction had 3 bases not matched to a gene; V was cut back by 3 bases and J by 1 base. There are 15 residues in the CDR3. CDR1 is LGHDT and CDR2 is YNNKEL in the germline V gene (reference sequence).